A selection of T cell receptor beta chains follows, all from one sample in a study of cytomegalovirus exposure and HLA in healthy donors. The data were produced by immunoSEQ multiplex PCR, yet TCRdb's version contains in-frame clones alone and is incomplete. Found here are roughly 120,000 clones, approximately 94% of them singletons; the top ten hold 1% to 1.5%. Sequenced input: PBMCs. Receptor source: a woman in her late teens or twenties in good health and CMV-seronegative. The CDR3 runs from the conserved cysteine through the conserved F or W. Each record gives: J gene, clone size, V gene, D gene, CDR3 protein, CDR3 DNA. A D gene is named only where the DNA matches it firmly. Rows may omit the clone size; those that give it use once, few, many or a size class.

TRBJ2-7 few TRBV7-2 TRBD2 CASSPGRLAGGEQYF TGTGCCAGCAGCCCTGGGAGGTTAGCGGGAGGCGAGCAGTACTTC
TRBJ2-7 - TRBV6-5 - CASSYSQGSYEQYF TGTGCCAGCAGTTACAGTCAGGGCTCCTACGAGCAGTACTTC
TRBJ2-7 - TRBV27 TRBD2 CASSAWTSGEQYF TGTGCCAGCAGTGCCTGGACTAGCGGCGAGCAGTACTTC
TRBJ2-7 - TRBV7-9 - CASSLPGVQYEQYF TGTGCCAGCAGCTTACCAGGGGTGCAATACGAGCAGTACTTC
TRBJ2-4 - TRBV6-1 - CASRLQLEGNIQYF TGTGCCAGCAGGCTACAACTAGAAGGAAACATTCAGTACTTC
TRBJ2-3 - TRBV2 - CASTHFTDTQYF TGTGCCAGCACCCACTTCACAGATACGCAGTATTTT
TRBJ1-3 once TRBV4-1 TRBD1 CASSPQGADLNTIYF TGCGCCAGCAGCCCACAGGGGGCCGACCTAAACACCATATATTTT
TRBJ2-7 - TRBV27 TRBD2 CASSLYARLAGSYEQYF TGTGCCAGCAGTTTGTACGCAAGACTAGCGGGCTCCTACGAGCAGTACTTC
TRBJ1-2 - TRBV28 TRBD1 CASSDGQGKYGYTF TGTGCCAGCAGTGATGGACAGGGGAAGTATGGCTACACCTTC
TRBJ1-2 - TRBV28 - CASSSGGRNYGYTF TGTGCCAGCAGTTCCGGGGGTCGCAACTATGGCTACACCTTC
TRBJ2-5 - TRBV5-6 TRBD2 CASSLVMTSGQETQYF TGTGCCAGCAGCTTGGTTATGACTAGCGGACAAGAGACCCAGTACTTC
TRBJ1-5 - TRBV6-1 TRBD1 CASNRGRNQPQHF TGTGCCAGCAACAGGGGACGCAATCAGCCCCAGCATTTT
TRBJ2-5 few TRBV6-5 TRBD2 CASSYRLAGGPGTQYF TGTGCCAGCAGTTACCGACTAGCGGGGGGGCCGGGGACCCAGTACTTC
TRBJ2-2 - TRBV27 - CASSLETGELFF TGTGCCAGCAGTTTAGAGACCGGGGAGCTGTTTTTT
TRBJ1-1 - TRBV5-6 - CASSLTLQANTEAFF TGTGCCAGCAGCTTAACCCTACAGGCGAACACTGAAGCTTTCTTT
TRBJ2-7 - TRBV6-6 TRBD1 CASSLDRGTYEQYF TGTGCCAGCAGTCTAGACAGGGGAACCTACGAGCAGTACTTC
TRBJ2-1 - TRBV5-6 - CASSRSGGNEQFF TGTGCCAGCAGCCGAAGTGGGGGGAATGAGCAGTTCTTC
TRBJ2-5 - TRBV29-1 TRBD1 CSVTGGDKETQYF TGCAGCGTAACAGGGGGCGATAAAGAGACCCAGTACTTC
TRBJ2-5 - TRBV5-4 - CASSLGGGFGETQYF TGTGCCAGCAGCTTGGGTGGGGGCTTCGGGGAGACCCAGTACTTC
TRBJ2-2 - TRBV7-6 - CASSSGTRNTGELFF TGTGCCAGCAGCTCCGGGACAAGGAACACCGGGGAGCTGTTTTTT
TRBJ2-7 - TRBV7-3 TRBD1 CASSWTGGYEQYF TGTGCCAGCAGCTGGACAGGGGGCTACGAGCAGTACTTC
TRBJ2-5 - TRBV28 - CASSLAHAVQETQYF TGTGCCAGCAGTTTAGCACACGCGGTACAAGAGACCCAGTACTTC